This T cell receptor beta chain was obtained from a study of blood T cells in healthy people across ages. This clonotype was detected only a few times. As yet, its antigen is unknown. CDR1 and CDR2 from the germline V gene are MDHEN and SYDVKM. V was trimmed by 5 bases and J by 5 bases, leaving 22 bases between them. The CDR3 length is 17 residues. General observations from the study: For the donors, CMV status was unknown and possibly confounded expanded clonotype changes. Comparison with aged donors showed that long-lived donors had more naive CD4+ cells and higher diversity. Significant beta diversity loss was already apparent by age approximately 40, declining roughly linearly.

The authors ran a second PCR of roughly 6 to 11 cycles using a sample-barcoded 5' primer and a J-beta primer mix. TCRdb ran MiXCR on the 5' RACE reads and lists one entry per CDR3 protein. The sample has about 290,000 distinct CDR3 sequences; 25% to 30% are singletons. The rearrangement links TRBV28 to TRBJ2-4, with a possible D match to TRBD1 (6 bases). This clonotype originated in a woman aged 70 to 79 in good health. Sequencing was carried out using blood. CDR3 in amino acids: CASSDDYRERRENIQYF. The CDR3 DNA follows: TGTGCCAGCAGTGACGATTACAGGGAGAGGCGGGAAAACATTCAGTACTTC.